This T cell receptor beta chain was sequenced for a study of CD8 T cells in ankylosing spondylitis. Study outcomes and limitations: Ankylosing spondylitis blood appeared to carry a characteristic TCR beta motif of roughly eight highly homologous variants. Previously reported in reactive arthritis synovial fluid and blood were some of the motif variants. Matched ankylosing spondylitis synovial fluid reportedly contained a significantly enriched population of disease-linked clones.

There are a few counts of this clonotype. Its antigen remains unknown. V shed 5 bases and J shed 3 bases, with 14 bases lying between them. The CDR3 runs 14 residues. The germline V gene encodes CDR1 SGHAT and CDR2 FQNNGV. As the method for making TCR beta libraries, quantitative 5'-RACE with molecular barcodes was used. TCRdb re-called the 5' RACE reads with MiXCR, one entry per CDR3 protein. In the table there are approximately 180,000 distinct CDR3 sequences, roughly 20% of which are singletons. This TCR was sampled from a male donor between 5 and 35 years old with ankylosing spondylitis or in good health (not recorded which). The chain carries TRBV11-2 and TRBJ2-7; D uncertain. Material for sequencing was blood, either unsorted or a sorted T cell fraction (not recorded which). This chain's CDR3 is CASSAFDSNYEQYV. In nucleotides, the CDR3 is TGTGCCAGCAGCGCGTTCGACTCGAACTACGAGCAGTACGTC.